These 27 T cell receptor beta chains originate from one sample sequenced in a study of Ad26.COV2.S vaccination and SARS-CoV-2 variants. TCRdb keeps only in-frame clones here, not all; method: immunoSEQ multiplex PCR. Among about 460,000 clones listed, 70% to 90% were seen once. Specified treatment: some 20 received Ad26.COV2.S at low or high dose, single or two shots; 5 received placebo; per-sample allocation not given. Sample collection was performed on day 63 after the first vaccine or placebo injection. The sequencing used peripheral blood, collected in a trial of Ad26.COV2.S vaccine versus placebo. The receptors stem from a person aged 18-65 years who received the Ad26.COV2.S COVID-19 vaccine or a placebo.

The chain carries TRBV5-4 and TRBJ1-2; 7 positions match TRBD1. Germline V gene sequence: CDR1 SGHNT, CDR2 YYREEE (reference sequence). The CDR3 has 16 amino acids. The J segment lost 6 bases and the V segment lost 2 bases, leaving 13 bases of the junction unmatched. CDR3 loop: CASSFSTLQGGNGYTF. CDR3 sequence (DNA): TGTGCCAGCAGCTTTTCCACCCTGCAGGGGGGGAATGGCTACACCTTC.

This clone was observed a handful of times. V and J are TRBV7-9 and TRBJ1-1, with 7 bases identical to TRBD1. Germline V lookup: CDR1 SEHNR, CDR2 FQNEAQ (reference sequence). V was clipped by 6 bases and J by 3 bases; unmatched bases: 4. There are 13 residues in the CDR3. CDR3 DNA: TGTGCCAGCAGTTACAGGGGTGACACTGAAGCTTTCTTT. Protein product: CASSYRGDTEAFF.

The chain has TRBV28 and TRBJ2-7; 8 bases are shared with TRBD2. The CDR3 runs to 15 residues. Germline V gene data show CDR1 as MDHEN and CDR2 as SYDVKM. With V trimmed by 5 bases and J by 2 bases, 8 bases remained unmatched. CDR3 in DNA: TGTGCCAGCAGTCCGGGGGGTAGCGGGACCTACGAGCAGTACTTC. Translated: CASSPGGSGTYEQYF.

This chain joins TRBV7-9 and TRBJ1-1, with TRBD1 as a possible D gene (5 bases). The V gene lost 5 bases and the J gene lost 8 bases, with 12 bases spanning the gap. Germline V gene lookup returns CDR1 SEHNR and CDR2 FQNEAQ (reference sequence). The CDR3 runs to 12 residues. CDR3 sequence (DNA): TGTGCCAGCAGCCGACAGCCGGAAGAAGCTTTCTTT. Translated: CASSRQPEEAFF. Based on the CDR3 plus reference TRBV7-9 and TRBJ1-1, the full variable domain is DTGVSQNPRHKITKRGQNVTFRCDPISEHNRLYWYRQTLGQGPEFLTYFQNEAQLEKSRLLSDRFSAERPKGSFSTLEIQRTEQGDSAMYLCASSRQPEEAFFGQGTRLTVV.

The rearrangement joins TRBV28 to TRBJ2-2, with TRBD2 matching over 12 bases. The V segment lost 3 bases and the J segment 10 bases; nucleotides outside the gene matches: 12. Germline-derived CDR1 and CDR2 are MDHEN and SYDVKM. This CDR3 has 17 amino acids. The CDR3 region has the DNA TGTGCCAGCAGTTTCACCGGACTAGCGGGACCACGGGCGGAGCTGTTTTTT. Its translation is CASSFTGLAGPRAELFF.

The J gene is TRBJ2-1, the V gene TRBV5-1; D remains unclear. V was clipped by 0 bases and J by 0 bases, with 4 bases between them. From germline, CDR1 is SGHRS and CDR2 YFSETQ. This CDR3 has 14 residues. In DNA, the CDR3 is TGCGCCAGCAGCTTGGGTAACTCCTACAATGAGCAGTTCTTC. It is translated as CASSLGNSYNEQFF.

The genes are TRBV7-3 and TRBJ1-6; D is undetermined. CDR3 size: 13 residues. Trimming took 1 base from V and 9 from J, leaving 7 bases between them. Germline loops: CDR1 SGHTA, CDR2 FQGTGA. CDR3 bases: TGTGCCAGCAGCTTAAGTGGCACTTCACCCCTCCACTTT. Amino acid sequence: CASSLSGTSPLHF.

This chain uses TRBV19 with TRBJ2-2; TRBD2 aligns across 12 bases. Germline V gene lookup returns CDR1 LNHDA and CDR2 SQIVND (reference sequence). The CDR3 sequence is 17 residues long. After removal of 1 base from V and 6 bases from J, the junction contained 6 bases not matched to a gene. CDR3 sequence: CASSIASGRAWSGELFF. The DNA for the CDR3 is TGTGCCAGTAGTATAGCTAGCGGGAGGGCCTGGTCCGGGGAGCTGTTTTTT.

The chain is built from TRBV30 and TRBJ1-1; D gene uncertain. V lost 0 bases and J lost 9, with 11 bases in between. The CDR3 is made up of 12 amino acids. Germline lookup yields CDR1 GTSNPN and CDR2 SVGIG (reference sequence). This CDR3 is CAWSVSVGKAFF. The CDR3 DNA follows: TGTGCCTGGAGTGTATCTGTGGGAAAAGCTTTCTTT. Complete variable domain (other parts from reference TRBV30 and TRBJ1-1): SQTIHQWPATLVQPVGSPLSLECTVEGTSNPNLYWYRQAAGRGLQLLFYSVGIGQISSEVPQNLSASRPQDRQFILSSKKLLLSDSGFYLCAWSVSVGKAFFGQGTRLTVV.

The V call is TRBV19, the J call TRBJ2-3; 7 bases are a match to TRBD1. This CDR3 has 18 amino acids. Germline V CDR1 and CDR2: LNHDA, SQIVND (reference sequence). V shed 4 bases, J shed 2 bases, and the junction held 15 bases outside the gene matches. CDR3 coding DNA: TGTGCCAGTAGTAAGGGGGCTCCGGGACAGAGGATCACAGATACGCAGTATTTT. The encoded protein is CASSKGAPGQRITDTQYF.

This clone was seen a few times. This chain links TRBV28 with TRBJ2-7, with 8 bases matching TRBD1. Germline V CDR1 and CDR2: MDHEN, SYDVKM. The CDR3 has 14 residues. Germline trimming cut 3 bases from V and 2 bases from J; bases unmatched to any gene: 3. The CDR3 DNA reads as TGTGCCAGCAGTTTGATGGACAGGGCCTACGAGCAGTACTTC. Translated: CASSLMDRAYEQYF.

V gene TRBV29-1 combines with J gene TRBJ1-1; tentative D call: TRBD1 (5 bases). CDR1 and CDR2 (germline): SQVTM, ANQGSEA. Trimming left V 7 bases short and J 2 bases short, with 17 bases between. CDR3 size: 14 residues. The CDR3 bases are TGCAGCGCCCAAGGGGTGGACGGAAACACTGAAGCTTTCTTT. This codes for CSAQGVDGNTEAFF.

The chain has TRBV6-2 or TRBV6-3 and TRBJ1-1; D unresolved. From germline, CDR1 is MNHEY and CDR2 SVGEGT. V was shortened by 2 bases and J by 5 bases, with 6 bases between the two germline ends. The CDR3 is made up of 12 amino acids. The CDR3 here is CASSYRVTEAFF. The CDR3 bases are TGTGCCAGCAGTTACAGGGTAACTGAAGCTTTCTTT.

This clone was detected only once. This chain links TRBV3-1 (or the pseudogene TRBV3-2) with TRBJ1-5; 8 positions match TRBD1. Germline CDR1 LGHDT, CDR2 YNNKEL (reference sequence). J gave up 5 bases and V 6 bases, and 18 bases lay outside the gene matches. The CDR3 loop spans 18 amino acids. Here the CDR3 DNA reads TGTGCCAGCAGGGAAGCAGGGGGCTCCCCAACCGGGGATCAGCCCCAGCATTTT. Protein sequence: CASREAGGSPTGDQPQHF.

This chain joins TRBV7-2 and TRBJ2-1; 10 nucleotides agree with TRBD2. V gave up 3 bases and J gave up 3 bases; unmatched junction bases: 2. The CDR3 spans 15 residues. Germline assignment: CDR1 SGHTA and CDR2 FQGNSA. CDR3 protein: CASSFRTSGYNEQFF. As DNA, the CDR3 is TGTGCCAGCAGCTTCCGGACTAGCGGCTACAATGAGCAGTTCTTC.

The chain is built from TRBV28 and TRBJ1-5, with D possibly being TRBD1 (5 bases). V shed 7 bases and J shed 6 bases, with 19 bases lying between them. Germline CDR1 MDHEN, CDR2 SYDVKM. The CDR3 is 15 amino acids. This CDR3 reads CASTNGQGRGQPQHF. Written as DNA, the CDR3 is TGTGCCAGCACCAACGGCCAGGGTCGAGGTCAGCCCCAGCATTTT.

The gene calls are TRBV28 and TRBJ2-5; 10 nucleotides align to TRBD1. CDR3 length: 16 residues. The germline V gene has CDR1 MDHEN and CDR2 SYDVKM. Trimming took 1 base from V and 5 from J; bases not matched to a gene: 7. The CDR3 is CASSLFQTGGRETQYF. For the CDR3, the DNA is TGTGCCAGCAGTTTATTCCAGACAGGGGGCAGGGAGACCCAGTACTTC. The entire variable domain, with the rest obtained from reference TRBV28 and TRBJ2-5, is as follows: DVKVTQSSRYLVKRTGEKVFLECVQDMDHENMFWYRQDPGLGLRLIYFSYDVKMKEKGDIPEGYSVSREKKERFSLILESASTNQTSMYLCASSLFQTGGRETQYFGPGTRLLVL.

The J gene is TRBJ2-2, the V gene TRBV15; 9 bases map to TRBD1. Germline V gene data show CDR1 as LNHNV and CDR2 as YYDKDF (reference sequence). The CDR3 covers 17 residues. The V and J ends lost 2 bases and 7 bases, in that order; junction bases with no gene match: 11. The CDR3 sequence is CATSRKLYGTGHGELFF. CDR3 nucleotides: TGTGCCACCAGCAGAAAGCTCTACGGGACAGGGCACGGGGAGCTGTTTTTT.

J is TRBJ1-5 and V is TRBV30, with D possibly TRBD1 on 5 matching bases. V gave up 2 bases and J gave up 6 bases, with 8 bases separating them. The germline V gene has CDR1 GTSNPN and CDR2 SVGIG (reference sequence). The CDR3 consists of 12 residues. DNA for the CDR3: TGTGCCTGGAGTTCGGGGCCTCAGCCCCAGCATTTT. This gives the protein CAWSSGPQPQHF.

The chain combines TRBV11-1 with TRBJ2-3, with no clear D. This CDR3 comprises 11 residues. The V end was cut by 1 base, the J end by 6 bases, with 2 bases between. CDR1 and CDR2 from the germline V gene are SGHAT and FQDESV (reference sequence). The CDR3 nucleotides read TGTGCCAGCAGCTTAGTCGATACGCAGTATTTT. Protein: CASSLVDTQYF.

This chain connects TRBV28 to TRBJ2-7; tentatively, D is TRBD1 or TRBD2 (5 bases each). V lost 5 bases to trimming and J lost 2 bases, with 16 bases between them. Germline V CDR1 and CDR2: MDHEN, SYDVKM. The CDR3 covers 15 residues. CDR3 in amino acids: CASSMAGTRTYEQYF. The CDR3 coding sequence is TGTGCCAGCAGTATGGCCGGGACGCGGACCTACGAGCAGTACTTC.

The chain is built from TRBV2 and TRBJ1-5; D is ambiguous. The V gene lost 3 bases and the J gene lost 1 base, with 7 bases spanning the gap. Germline assignment: CDR1 SNHLY and CDR2 FYNNEI. This CDR3 spans 14 amino acids. Written as DNA, the CDR3 is TGTGCCAGCAGTGAGGTGGGGAGCAATCAGCCCCAGCATTTT. Translating gives CASSEVGSNQPQHF.

The CDR3 DNA reads as TGTGCCAGTAGTGCACGGGGGGTCTGGAGCTATGGCTACACCTTC. Encoded protein: CASSARGVWSYGYTF. This chain joins TRBV19 and TRBJ1-2; tentatively, D is TRBD1 (5 bases). Trimming cost V 5 bases and J 4 bases, with 17 bases left between them. The germline gives CDR1 LNHDA, CDR2 SQIVND (reference sequence). This CDR3 is 15 amino acids long.

The chain joins TRBV6-5 to TRBJ1-5; no definite D call. Germline values: CDR1 MNHEY, CDR2 SVGAGI. The ends were cut back, 0 bases at V and 2 bases at J, with 11 bases in the middle. CDR3 length: 16 amino acids. The CDR3 nucleotides are TGTGCCAGCAGTTACTCTGCGGTTAGAGGCAATCAGCCCCAGCATTTT. This translates into CASSYSAVRGNQPQHF.

The chain uses TRBV21-1 and TRBJ1-2; the DNA was not used to check the table's D call, TRBD1. TRBV21-1 is tagged as a pseudogene. The CDR3 is 15 amino acids. CDR3 amino acids: CASSERRDRGDGYTF. The CDR3 nucleotides read TGTGCCAGCAGCGAACGCCGGGACAGAGGAGATGGCTACACCTTC.

This rearrangement joins TRBV19 to TRBJ2-1, with a tentative D call TRBD1 (6 bases). The CDR3 is made up of 14 amino acids. V was pared by 8 bases and J by 0 bases, with 11 bases between. The germline gives CDR1 LNHDA, CDR2 SQIVND (reference sequence). For the CDR3, the DNA is TGTGCCAGTGTGGACAGCGACTCCTACAATGAGCAGTTCTTC. Translation gives CASVDSDSYNEQFF. The full variable domain, with the rest looked up from reference TRBV19 and TRBJ2-1, is DGGITQSPKYLFRKEGQNVTLSCEQNLNHDAMYWYRQDPGQGLRLIYYSQIVNDFQKGDIAEGYSVSREKKESFPLTVTSAQKNPTAFYLCASVDSDSYNEQFFGPGTRLTVL.

The chain uses TRBV6-5 and TRBJ1-1; D uncertain. CDR1 and CDR2 (germline): MNHEY, SVGAGI. The V and J ends lost 11 bases and 2 bases respectively, with 15 bases between them. The CDR3 has 13 residues. This chain's CDR3 is CAVLAGSNTEAFF. In DNA form, the CDR3 reads TGTGCCGTCCTTGCCGGGTCAAACACTGAAGCTTTCTTT.